The entry below describes one T cell receptor beta chain. Its antigen is still unknown. Base qualities are not recorded, but no much larger clone differs from it by a single base. This sample was taken from a study of vaccination and CD4 T cells after COVID-19 (dated 2022 in TCRdb). Concerning the study at large: Every convalescent patient had a positive nasal swab PCR test for SARS-CoV-2, with mild disease in roughly 10 patients and severe disease in one. The convalescent cohort comprised six males and four females, including two Hispanic individuals, seven Caucasians, two Asians and one multiracial person. Participants received two doses of either the Pfizer-BioNTech BNT162b2 vaccine (n=8) or the Moderna mRNA-1273 vaccine (n=2). Post-COVID blood samples from convalescent patients were collected a median of about 100 days after diagnosis, with a range of 35 to 161 days. Post-vaccine blood samples were collected a median of around 2.5 months after the second vaccine dose, ranging from roughly 13 to 250 days. Culture stimuli were overlapping spike peptide pools from SARS-CoV-2 and from the common cold coronaviruses HCoV-NL63, HCoV-OC43 and HCoV-229E. Control cultures used a CEFX viral epitope pool as positive control, an HIV-1 Nef peptide pool as negative control, or no peptide. In roughly eleven COVID-19 convalescent patients and a few infection-naive healthy vaccine recipients, the spike-specific CD4+ TCR repertoire before mRNA vaccination was compared with the repertoire after mRNA vaccination.

The treatment or condition label of this sample denotes: roughly 10-day PBMC culture with coronavirus spike peptide pools or control peptides (ViraFEST assay). The ViraFEST assay was used in the study, in which antigen-specific T cells were expanded with peptide pools and expanded clonotypes were subsequently identified by TCR sequencing. The convalescent patients' positive SARS-CoV-2 PCR tests fell between March and December 2020, which was before the Alpha, Beta and Delta variants emerged in the United States. Each well held 2 million or so PBMCs cultured in IMDM containing roughly 5.4% human AB serum and 9 to 10 IU/ml IL-2, with around 9.7 ug/ml peptide pools added. Half of the culture medium was replaced with fresh IL-2-containing medium on days 3 and 7. CD4+ T cells were isolated after approximately 10 days of culture through negative selection using the EasySep CD4+ T cell isolation kit. PBMCs were separated from whole blood using Ficoll-Paque Plus gradient centrifugation and then either used fresh or cryopreserved at -140C. Triplicate wells were generally used for each culture condition.

To prepare the library, PCR was applied. TCR sequencing of DNA from cultured CD4+ T cells used the Oncomine TCR Beta short-read assay at the Johns Hopkins FTIC core. Genomic DNA was extracted from the cultured CD4+ T cells with the QIAamp micro DNA kit. Oncomine TCR Beta libraries from cultured CD4+ T cells were pooled with unique dual indexes and sequenced on an Illumina iSeq 100. The study's processing was this. Non-productive sequences were removed, and CDR3s that did not start with C, did not end with F or W, or were shorter than 7 amino acids were discarded. The MANAFEST web application identified antigen-specific clonotypes by comparing peptide-stimulated wells against reference wells and other culture wells. An FDR below 0.05, an odds ratio above 5, and a productive frequency above 0.1% in at least two of three replicate wells were required for clones to be considered positive. A clonotype was classed as cross-reactive if the clonotype showed significant expansion both in SARS-CoV-2 spike wells and in at least one common cold coronavirus spike condition. Levenshtein distances (stringdist) and unrooted phylogenetic trees (ape) in R version 3.6.1 were used to assess CDR3 homology. TCRdb ran its own pipeline on the public reads, namely fastp trimming at Q25 and MiXCR clone calling, and kept in-frame beta chains. Here each entry gathers all rows of one CDR3 protein and keeps the most common genes and DNA. These V and J calls derive from TCRdb rather than the authors' analysis. The sample has nearly 20,000 distinct CDR3 sequences on record, around 45% of them singletons. Roughly 3.1% of the sample comes from the top ten.

In the germline V gene (reference sequence), CDR1 corresponds to DFQATT and CDR2 to SNEGSKA. The CDR3 measures 12 amino acids from cysteine to phenylalanine. Only the CDR3 portion is preserved as DNA: 36 bases, with reading frame beginning at the first base. V loses 2 bases, J loses 6 bases, and the germline ends lie 10 bases apart. Summary of the overall study and its limitations: The study included relatively few convalescent patients and did not analyze early timepoints after natural infection. Among the post-vaccine SARS-CoV-2-reactive clones in convalescent patients, a median around 86% showed up only after vaccination, which suggests vaccine-specific priming. The median number of SARS-CoV-2-reactive clonotypes rose from 20 to 25 after infection to about 40 after vaccination, but the change was not significant. In convalescent patients, nearly all vaccine-specific clones (304 of 307) were found to be mono-reactive for SARS-CoV-2 spike rather than cross-reactive with common cold coronaviruses.

This chain joins TRBV20-1 to TRBJ1-1; too little of a D gene remains to name it. The sequence derives from a human donor who had recovered from COVID-19. Sequencing was performed on CD4+ T cells from blood, cultured in vitro, taken after SARS-CoV-2 vaccination. DNA sequence: TGCAGTGCTAGACCAGTTTGGGCTGAAGCTTTCTTT. The resulting protein is CSARPVWAEAFF.